A single sample gave rise to the 8 T cell receptor beta chains below, sequenced in a study of blood T cells in healthy people across ages. Primed by a sample-barcoded 5' primer and a J-beta primer mix, a second PCR proceeded for 7 to 11 cycles. TCRdb used MiXCR to reprocess the 5' RACE reads, holding one entry per CDR3 protein. Counted here are about 680,000 distinct CDR3 sequences, 49% occurring once; the ten biggest clones make up around 32%. The sample was blood. The receptor set was obtained from a woman in her sixties or seventies in good health.

This clonotype was counted a few times. This chain joins TRBV4-3 and TRBJ2-5, with 8 bases aligning to TRBD2. The CDR3 totals 16 residues. V lost 1 base to trimming and J lost 1 base; unmatched junction nucleotides: 5. Germline assignment: CDR1 LGHNA and CDR2 YSLEER. CDR3 coding DNA: TGCGCCAGCAGCCAAGGCCTAGCGGGCTTCCAAGAGACCCAGTACTTC. Translated, it gives CASSQGLAGFQETQYF.

This clonotype occurred a few times. The J gene is TRBJ2-7, the V gene TRBV3-1; perhaps TRBD2 as D (6 bases). Germline lookup yields CDR1 LGHDT and CDR2 YNNKEL (reference sequence). This CDR3 has 16 amino acids. Trimming removed 0 bases at V and 6 bases at J, with 18 bases between. The CDR3, as DNA: TGTGCCAGCAGCCAAGAATCCTACAGGTGGGGAGGCGAGCAGTACTTC. Protein sequence: CASSQESYRWGGEQYF.

This chain links TRBV20-1 with TRBJ2-5; D call uncertain. The germline V and J ends were trimmed by 3 bases and 3 bases, with 14 bases remaining between them. The CDR3 runs to 14 residues. Germline V lookup: CDR1 DFQATT, CDR2 SNEGSKA (reference sequence). The CDR3 sequence is CSASTVLGEETQYF. CDR3 in DNA: TGCAGTGCTAGTACGGTCCTTGGGGAAGAGACCCAGTACTTC.

This clonotype was seen at least ten times. V gene TRBV12-3 or TRBV12-4 combines with J gene TRBJ1-6, with D maybe TRBD1 (5 bases). V lost 4 bases to trimming and J lost 16 bases, with 23 bases between them. The CDR3 extends over 15 amino acids. The CDR3 loop reads CASSSTRDRSLALHF. CDR3 sequence (DNA): TGTGCCAGCAGTTCCACCCGGGACCGCTCTTTAGCTCTCCACTTT.

This chain links TRBV11-2 with TRBJ2-5, with D possibly matching TRBD2 (5 bases). Germline V gene lookup returns CDR1 SGHAT and CDR2 FQNNGV. The CDR3 contains 15 residues. V shed 5 bases and J shed 5 bases, with 18 bases lying between them. The CDR3 region is CASSRGPDREETQYF. The DNA of the CDR3 is TGTGCCAGCAGCCGAGGGCCTGATAGGGAGGAGACCCAGTACTTC.

The chain has TRBV6-2 or TRBV6-3 and TRBJ2-5, with 8 bases fitting TRBD1. The junction had 9 bases not matched to a gene; V was cut back by 4 bases and J by 2 bases. In germline, CDR1 is MNHEY, CDR2 SVGEGT. The CDR3 length is 16 residues. CDR3 sequence reads: CASSFYDRGPQETQYF. As DNA, the CDR3 is TGTGCCAGCAGTTTCTACGACAGGGGACCTCAAGAGACCCAGTACTTC.

This clonotype was recorded only once. CDR3 sequence: CASSMGLAETQYF. Written as DNA, the CDR3 is TGCGCCAGCAGCATGGGACTAGCAGAGACCCAGTACTTC. This chain uses TRBV5-1 with TRBJ2-7; 9 bases line up with TRBD2. The J call is uncertain, as TRBJ2-5 better fits the DNA end. The CDR3 has 13 amino acids. Germline assignment: CDR1 SGHRS and CDR2 YFSETQ.

This rearrangement joins TRBV7-2 to TRBJ1-2, with D perhaps TRBD1 (6 bases). CDR1 is SGHTA and CDR2 is FQGNSA in the germline V gene. Trimming pared 3 bases from V and 5 bases from J, leaving 13 bases between. This CDR3 has 14 amino acids. This CDR3 reads CASSFYGGAYGYTF. Here the CDR3 DNA reads TGTGCCAGCAGCTTCTATGGGGGCGCGTATGGCTACACCTTC.